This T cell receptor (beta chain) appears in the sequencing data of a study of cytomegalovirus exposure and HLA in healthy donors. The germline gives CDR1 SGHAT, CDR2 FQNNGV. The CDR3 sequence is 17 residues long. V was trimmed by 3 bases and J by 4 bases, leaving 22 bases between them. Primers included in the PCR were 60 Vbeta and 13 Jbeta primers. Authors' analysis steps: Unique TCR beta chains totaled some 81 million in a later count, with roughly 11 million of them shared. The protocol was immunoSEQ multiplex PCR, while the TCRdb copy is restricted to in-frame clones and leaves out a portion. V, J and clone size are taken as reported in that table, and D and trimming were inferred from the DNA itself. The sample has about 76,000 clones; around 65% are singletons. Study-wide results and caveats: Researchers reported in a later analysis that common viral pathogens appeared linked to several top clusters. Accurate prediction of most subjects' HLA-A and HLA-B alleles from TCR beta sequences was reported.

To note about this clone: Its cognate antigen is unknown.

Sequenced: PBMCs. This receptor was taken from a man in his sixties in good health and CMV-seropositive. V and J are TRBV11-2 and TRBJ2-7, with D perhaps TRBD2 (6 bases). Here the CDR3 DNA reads TGTGCCAGCAGCTTGACCGGAGGGGTGCATGGGTGGTACGAGCAGTACTTC. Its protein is CASSLTGGVHGWYEQYF.